These T cell receptor beta chains were read from a single sample in a study of identical twins. Using its own MiXCR run on the 5' RACE reads, TCRdb lists one record per CDR3 protein. The table lists some 1,600,000 distinct CDR3 sequences, around 29% of them singletons, with under 0.35% in the top ten. Material: cord blood. Every receptor here comes from a newborn girl in good health. Each CDR3 is given with its conserved first and last residue. Fields, in order: clone size, D gene, V gene, J gene, CDR3 DNA, CDR3 protein. A D gene is named only where the DNA matches it firmly. Clone size, where shown, is once, few, many, or a class for clones that have expanded.

few	TRBD1	TRBV2	TRBJ2-6	TGTGCCAGCAGTTGGACAGGCGCTGGGGCCAACGTCCTGACTTTC	CASSWTGAGANVLTF
NA	NA	TRBV28	TRBJ2-1	TGTGCCAGCAGTTTCTTAGGGAGAGACTACGAGCAGTTCTTC	CASSFLGRDYEQFF
NA	TRBD1	TRBV20-1	TRBJ2-7	TGCAGTGCCAATTCTCCGGGACAGGACTACGAGCAGTACTTC	CSANSPGQDYEQYF
few	NA	TRBV20-1	TRBJ2-7	NA	CSAFGAGSYEQYF
NA	NA	TRBV18	TRBJ1-5	TGTGCCAGCTCACCCCCACAGGGAATAAGCAATCAGCCCCAGCATTTT	CASSPPQGISNQPQHF
NA	TRBD1	TRBV4-1	TRBJ1-1	TGCGCCAGCAGCCAAGAATTAGACAGGGTAAACACTGAAGCTTTCTTT	CASSQELDRVNTEAFF
once	TRBD1	TRBV19	TRBJ2-7	TGTGCCAGTAGTCCGCGGGACAGGCCCTCCTACGAGCAGTACTTC	CASSPRDRPSYEQYF
NA	NA	TRBV2	TRBJ2-5	TGTGCCAGCAGTGGGATGGAGACCCAGTACTTC	CASSGMETQYF
few	TRBD2	TRBV7-2	TRBJ2-1	TGTGCCAGCAGCCCTAGGGGCTCTACTAGCGGGAGGAACAATGAGCAGTTCTTC	CASSPRGSTSGRNNEQFF
few	NA	TRBV27	TRBJ1-1	TGTGCCAGCAGTTTCTTAGGCTTCACTGAAGCTTTCTTT	CASSFLGFTEAFF
few	NA	TRBV29-1	TRBJ2-5	TGCAGCGTTGAACCATACCAAGAGACCCAGTACTTC	CSVEPYQETQYF
many	NA	TRBV6-1	TRBJ1-2	TGTGCCAGCAGTCCCGCTACAGGGAACTATGGCTACACCTTC	CASSPATGNYGYTF
NA	NA	TRBV12-3/TRBV12-4	TRBJ1-2	TGTGCCAGTGGTTTGGAAGGGGCCCGGAGAGGTGGCTACACCTTC	CASGLEGARRGGYTF
few	NA	TRBV15	TRBJ2-1	TGTGCCACCTCACTGGACGGTCACAATGAGCAGTTCTTC	CATSLDGHNEQFF
few	NA	TRBV9	TRBJ1-1	TGTGCCAGCAGCGTAGAAGGTCAGTTGAACACTGAAGCTTTCTTT	CASSVEGQLNTEAFF
NA	NA	TRBV4-1	TRBJ2-2	TGCGCCAGCAGCCATGGTATCTCCCCGAACACCGGGGAGCTGTTTTTT	CASSHGISPNTGELFF
NA	TRBD1	TRBV18	TRBJ1-2	TGTGCCAGCTCACCGCCGGACAGGACACTCTATGGCTACACCTTC	CASSPPDRTLYGYTF
NA	NA	TRBV3-1	TRBJ2-5	TGTGCCAGCAGCCAAGAGGGACCCTCGGGCTACTCCTTCCAAGAGACCCAGTACTTC	CASSQEGPSGYSFQETQYF
NA	TRBD1	TRBV5-1	TRBJ2-1	TGCGCCAGCAGCCCGGACAGGGGCAACTCCTACGAGCAGTTCTTC	CASSPDRGNSYEQFF
few	TRBD2	TRBV11-1	TRBJ2-1	TGTGCCAGCAGCTTAGAGGGGACTAGCGGGAGCTTTGAGCAGTTCTTC	CASSLEGTSGSFEQFF
NA	NA	TRBV5-5	TRBJ2-1	TGTGCCAGCAGCTTGGTGGGGGACCCGTCCTACAATGAGCAGTTCTTC	CASSLVGDPSYNEQFF
few	TRBD2	TRBV20-1	TRBJ2-3	TGCAGTGCTAGAGATCCCCTAGCGGGGGCTAGCACAGATACGCAGTATTTT	CSARDPLAGASTDTQYF
NA	NA	TRBV20-1	TRBJ2-7	TGCAGTGTACGTGAGAGCTCCTACGAGCAGTACTTC	CSVRESSYEQYF
NA	TRBD1	TRBV3-1	TRBJ1-1	TGTGCCAGCAGCCAGGGGACAGTCACTGAAGCTTTCTTT	CASSQGTVTEAFF
many	NA	TRBV20-1	TRBJ2-4	TGCAGTGCTAGAGGGTGGGGCAAAAACATTCAGTACTTC	CSARGWGKNIQYF
few	TRBD1	TRBV10-3	TRBJ1-1	TGTGCCATCAGTGGGTCGGGACAGGGGGGGTGGACTGAAGCTTTCTTT	CAISGSGQGGWTEAFF
NA	NA	TRBV4-2	TRBJ1-6	TGTGCCAGCAGCCAAACTTCTGCAGGGTTTTATTCACCCCTCCACTTT	CASSQTSAGFYSPLHF
many	NA	TRBV20-1	TRBJ2-7	TGCAGTGCCGACGGCTTCAATGGGGGATCCTCCTACGAGCAGTACTTC	CSADGFNGGSSYEQYF
NA	NA	TRBV2	TRBJ2-1	TGTGCCAGCAGTGAACGGGGCGGTTGGCAGTTCTTC	CASSERGGWQFF
NA	NA	TRBV6-1	TRBJ1-2	TGTGCCAGCAACCACATCAGGGGACTCGGCTACACCTTC	CASNHIRGLGYTF
NA	TRBD2	TRBV6-1	TRBJ2-4	TGTGCCAGCAGTGAGGGGACTAGCGGGAGTAGGCAGTACTTC	CASSEGTSGSRQYF
many	TRBD2	TRBV5-1	TRBJ2-1	TGCGCCAGCAGCTTCGGACTAGCGGGCCTCTACAATGAGCAGTTCTTC	CASSFGLAGLYNEQFF
NA	NA	TRBV4-2	TRBJ2-7	TGTGCCAGCAGCCAAGCTCAGGAACGGGGCTACGAGCAGTACTTC	CASSQAQERGYEQYF
NA	TRBD1	TRBV6-5	TRBJ1-1	TGTGCCTCCCAGGGGGCGTGGGATGTCAGGAACACTGAAGCTTTCTTT	CASQGAWDVRNTEAFF
NA	TRBD1	TRBV10-3	TRBJ1-2	TGTGCCATCACCGGACAGGAGGTAGCCTATGGCTACACCTTC	CAITGQEVAYGYTF
NA	TRBD2	TRBV2	TRBJ2-7	TGTGCCAGCAGGAGCTTTATAGCGGGAGGCTCCTACGAGCAGTACTTC	CASRSFIAGGSYEQYF
NA	TRBD1	TRBV5-1	TRBJ1-4	TGCGCCAGCAGCCCCTACCCGAACGCGGGACAGGGTTCGACTAATGAAAAACTGTTTTTT	CASSPYPNAGQGSTNEKLFF
NA	NA	TRBV2	TRBJ2-1	TGTGCCGGAAGTCGGGGGCTCTCCTACAATGAGCAGTTCTTC	CAGSRGLSYNEQFF
few	NA	TRBV6-2/TRBV6-3	TRBJ1-5	TGTGCCAGCAGTTACTCGGGGGGATTCAATCAGCCCCAGCATTTT	CASSYSGGFNQPQHF
few	NA	TRBV18	TRBJ1-2	TGTGCCAGCTCACCCCCGCTTACGGTCTATGGCTACACCTTC	CASSPPLTVYGYTF